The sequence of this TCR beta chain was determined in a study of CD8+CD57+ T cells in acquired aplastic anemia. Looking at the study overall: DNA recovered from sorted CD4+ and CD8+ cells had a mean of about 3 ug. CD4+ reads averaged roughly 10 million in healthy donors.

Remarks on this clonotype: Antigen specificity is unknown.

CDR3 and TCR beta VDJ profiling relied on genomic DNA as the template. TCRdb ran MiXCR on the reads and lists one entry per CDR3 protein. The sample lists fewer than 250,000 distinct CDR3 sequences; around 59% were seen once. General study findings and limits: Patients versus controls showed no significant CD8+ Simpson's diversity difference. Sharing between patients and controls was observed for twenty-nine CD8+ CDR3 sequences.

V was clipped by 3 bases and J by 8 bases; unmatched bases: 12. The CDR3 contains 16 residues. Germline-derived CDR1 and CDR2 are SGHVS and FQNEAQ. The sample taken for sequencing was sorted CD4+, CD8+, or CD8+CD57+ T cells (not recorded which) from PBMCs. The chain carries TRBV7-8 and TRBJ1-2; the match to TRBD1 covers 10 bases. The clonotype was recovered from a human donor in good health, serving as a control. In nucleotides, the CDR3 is TGTGCCAGCAGCTTTGCGGTCGGGACAGGGGTATCCGGCTACACCTTC. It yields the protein CASSFAVGTGVSGYTF.